The rows below give T cell receptor beta chains drawn from one sample of a study of T cell responses to AZD1222 COVID-19 vaccine. Repertoires were generated with immunoSEQ multiplex PCR, while TCRdb's copy carries only in-frame clones and drops some. The sample carries about 140,000 clones, more than 70% recorded once. This specimen consisted of peripheral blood, obtained on day 0 of AZD1222 vaccination. The receptors were sampled from an adult in good health. Each CDR3 is given with its conserved first and last residue. Each record gives: D gene, V gene, clone size, J gene, CDR3 protein, CDR3 DNA. A D gene is named only where the DNA matches it firmly. Not all rows give a size; the values are once, few, many and, for expanded clones, a class.

>TRBD1|TRBV5-1|.|TRBJ1-1
CASSGGTVKNTEAFF
TGCGCCAGCAGCGGCGGGACAGTTAAGAACACTGAAGCTTTCTTT
>.|TRBV3-1/TRBV3-2|few|TRBJ2-1
CASSQEVGRELTYNEQFF
TGTGCCAGCAGCCAAGAAGTGGGTCGGGAGCTCACCTACAATGAGCAGTTCTTC
>TRBD1|TRBV3-1/TRBV3-2|.|TRBJ1-6
CASSSRQGQLSPLHF
TGTGCCAGCAGCTCTCGACAGGGACAGCTGTCACCCCTCCACTTT
>TRBD2|TRBV5-4|once|TRBJ2-1
CASSVSGRSSYNEQFF
TGTGCCAGCAGCGTTAGCGGGCGTAGCTCCTACAATGAGCAGTTCTTC
>.|TRBV5-1|.|TRBJ1-4
CASSLGGATNEKLFF
TGCGCCAGCAGCTTGGGGGGCGCAACTAATGAAAAACTGTTTTTT
>.|TRBV3-1/TRBV3-2|.|TRBJ2-5
CAVAQGPQETQYF
TGTGCCGTCGCCCAGGGGCCTCAAGAGACCCAGTACTTC
>.|TRBV4-2|.|TRBJ2-1
CASSHSSLNNEQFF
TGTGCCAGCAGCCATTCCTCACTCAACAATGAGCAGTTCTTC
>.|TRBV7-2|.|TRBJ1-5
CASSLQTAGNQPQHF
TGTGCCAGCAGCTTACAGACAGCAGGCAATCAGCCCCAGCATTTT
>TRBD2|TRBV7-2|.|TRBJ2-3
CASRDSGRVTDTQYF
TGTGCCAGCAGAGATAGCGGGAGGGTCACAGATACGCAGTATTTT
>TRBD2|TRBV4-2|.|TRBJ2-1
CASSQVGAGARGEQFF
TGTGCCAGCAGCCAAGTGGGAGCGGGGGCCCGTGGTGAGCAGTTCTTC
>.|TRBV7-2|.|TRBJ1-5
CASSLQTGNQPQHF
TGTGCCAGCAGTCTTCAGACAGGCAATCAGCCCCAGCATTTT
>.|TRBV19|.|TRBJ2-2
CASSIDPNRGELFF
TGTGCCAGTAGTATAGACCCCAACCGCGGGGAGCTGTTTTTT
>.|TRBV30|.|TRBJ1-2
CAYTPGPYGYTF
TGTGCCTACACACCGGGACCCTATGGCTACACCTTC
>.|TRBV4-2|once|TRBJ2-7
CASSQEGLYEQYF
TGTGCCAGCAGCCAAGAGGGACTCTACGAGCAGTACTTC
>.|TRBV6-2/TRBV6-3|once|TRBJ1-5
CASSYPQRQYSNQPQHF
TGTGCCAGCAGTTATCCCCAAAGGCAGTATAGCAATCAGCCCCAGCATTTT
>.|TRBV19|.|TRBJ1-3
CASRAYSGNTIYF
TGTGCCAGTAGGGCGTACTCTGGAAACACCATATATTTT
>.|TRBV5-1|.|TRBJ1-5
CASSSGRGDQPQHF
TGCGCCAGCAGCTCGGGACGGGGAGATCAGCCCCAGCATTTT
>.|TRBV7-2|.|TRBJ2-1
CASSPREQQFF
TGTGCCAGCAGCCCCAGGGAGCAGCAGTTCTTC
>TRBD2|TRBV9|few|TRBJ2-7
CASSVTASGNSYEQYF
TGTGCCAGCAGCGTGACGGCTAGCGGGAACTCCTACGAGCAGTACTTC
>.|TRBV28|.|TRBJ2-5
CASSENGGRETQYF
TGTGCCAGCAGTGAGAATGGGGGGCGGGAGACCCAGTACTTC
>TRBD1|TRBV25-1|few|TRBJ1-6
CASSALSGTGDSPLHF
TGTGCCAGCAGTGCGCTGTCCGGGACAGGGGATTCACCCCTCCACTTT
>TRBD1|TRBV5-5|.|TRBJ1-4
CASSPRQGAKEKLFF
TGTGCCAGCAGCCCTCGACAGGGGGCGAAGGAAAAACTGTTTTTT
>TRBD1|TRBV19|.|TRBJ2-7
CASSARDRVSYEQYF
TGTGCCAGTAGTGCCCGGGACAGGGTGAGCTACGAGCAGTACTTC
>.|TRBV9|.|TRBJ2-2
CASSVWRGEGGELFF
TGTGCCAGCAGCGTTTGGCGGGGAGAAGGCGGGGAGCTGTTTTTT
>.|TRBV28|once|TRBJ1-3
CASSSGGRRGF
TGTGCCAGCAGTTCGGGGGGGCGCCGAGGGTTT
>TRBD2|TRBV7-2|once|TRBJ2-3
CASSLGPSGLSTDTQYF
TGTGCCAGCAGCCTTGGGCCTAGCGGGCTTAGCACAGATACGCAGTATTTT
>TRBD1|TRBV2|few|TRBJ1-1
CASSEAGTGKTEAFF
TGTGCCAGCAGTGAAGCCGGGACAGGTAAAACTGAAGCTTTCTTT
>.|TRBV29-1|.|TRBJ2-6
CSVVGLSAGSSGANVLTF
TGCAGCGTTGTGGGCCTTTCGGCAGGTTCCTCTGGGGCCAACGTCCTGACTTTC
>.|TRBV5-1|.|TRBJ2-5
CASSFPLQDGLGTQYF
TGCGCCAGCAGCTTCCCCCTACAGGATGGGCTAGGGACCCAGTACTTC
>.|TRBV7-9|.|TRBJ1-4
CASSFFRVAGGFNEKLFF
TGTGCCAGCAGCTTCTTCAGGGTTGCGGGAGGTTTTAATGAAAAACTGTTTTTT
>TRBD2|TRBV7-9|.|TRBJ2-1
CASSSGGANEQFF
TGTGCCAGCAGCAGCGGGGGGGCCAACGAGCAGTTCTTC
>.|TRBV7-9|.|TRBJ2-3
CASRLTDTQYF
TGTGCCAGCCGACTCACAGATACGCAGTATTTT
>TRBD1|TRBV28|.|TRBJ1-2
CASSRGTGWGYTF
TGTGCCAGCAGCCGGGGGACAGGCTGGGGCTACACCTTC
>.|TRBV5-4|.|TRBJ1-6
CASSFKGLGVYNSPLHF
TGTGCCAGCAGCTTTAAGGGATTAGGGGTATATAATTCACCCCTCCACTTT
>.|TRBV6-5|.|TRBJ2-1
CASTGYNEQFF
TGTGCCAGCACGGGGTACAATGAGCAGTTCTTC
>TRBD1|TRBV5-1|.|TRBJ1-4
CASSYGGQTNEKLFF
TGCGCCAGCAGCTACGGGGGACAGACTAATGAAAAACTGTTTTTT
>.|TRBV5-1|.|TRBJ1-2
CASSLEGGGIYGYTF
TGCGCCAGCAGCTTGGAGGGGGGCGGAATCTATGGCTACACCTTC
>.|TRBV5-4|.|TRBJ2-7
CASSLEGGRGEQYF
TGTGCCAGCAGCTTGGAAGGGGGTAGAGGAGAGCAGTACTTC
>.|TRBV10-3|.|TRBJ1-5
CAISESTFNQPQHF
TGTGCCATCAGTGAGTCCACCTTTAATCAGCCCCAGCATTTT
>TRBD1|TRBV4-3|once|TRBJ2-1
CASSQVYAGTGMEQQFF
TGCGCCAGCAGCCAAGTTTACGCCGGGACAGGGATGGAGCAGCAGTTCTTC
>.|TRBV27|.|TRBJ1-1
CASSPGGAPDHPEAFF
TGTGCCAGCAGTCCCGGAGGGGCGCCGGATCATCCTGAAGCTTTCTTT
>.|TRBV19|.|TRBJ2-7
CATGQSYEQYF
TGTGCCACCGGACAGTCCTACGAGCAGTACTTC
>.|TRBV4-3|.|TRBJ2-7
CASKRDLSDYEQYF
TGCGCCAGCAAAAGGGACTTATCCGACTACGAGCAGTACTTC
>.|TRBV7-9|.|TRBJ2-7
CASSLTLSYEQYF
TGTGCCAGCAGCTTAACGCTGTCCTACGAGCAGTACTTC
>.|TRBV6-5|few|TRBJ1-1
CASSYRETEAFF
TGTGCCAGCAGCTACAGGGAAACTGAAGCTTTCTTT
>.|TRBV6-2/TRBV6-3|.|TRBJ1-4
CASSYSAAASNEKLFF
TGTGCCAGCAGTTACTCGGCGGCGGCCTCTAATGAAAAACTGTTTTTT
>TRBD1|TRBV11-2|.|TRBJ2-2
CASSLRPLTGGDGTGELFF
TGTGCCAGCAGCTTACGCCCCTTGACAGGGGGCGACGGCACCGGGGAGCTGTTTTTT
>.|TRBV5-1|.|TRBJ1-4
CASSFGGPNEKLFF
TGCGCCAGCAGCTTCGGAGGGCCTAATGAAAAACTGTTTTTT
>.|TRBV6-5|.|TRBJ1-2
CASSLTGNSGYGYTF
TGTGCCAGCAGTTTAACAGGGAACTCCGGCTATGGCTACACCTTC
>TRBD2|TRBV7-3|.|TRBJ2-3
CASSLTGRSDTQYF
TGTGCCAGCAGCTTGACCGGGAGGTCTGATACGCAGTATTTT
>.|TRBV4-2|.|TRBJ2-3
CASSQAGGTDTQYF
TGTGCCAGCAGCCAAGCGGGGGGCACAGATACGCAGTATTTT
>.|TRBV19|once|TRBJ2-3
CASSKKERRFFTDTQYF
TGTGCCAGTAGTAAAAAGGAGCGGAGATTCTTCACAGATACGCAGTATTTT
>TRBD2|TRBV28|.|TRBJ2-3
CASSGRGTDTQYF
TGTGCCAGCAGTGGGAGGGGCACAGATACGCAGTATTTT
>.|TRBV20-1|once|TRBJ1-1
CSANWDTEAFF
TGCAGTGCGAATTGGGACACTGAAGCTTTCTTT
>.|TRBV7-9|.|TRBJ2-5
CASSLVPIQETQYF
TGTGCCAGCAGCTTAGTACCGATCCAAGAGACCCAGTACTTC
>.|TRBV7-9|.|TRBJ1-1
CASSRGQLSSEAFF
TGTGCCAGCAGCCGTGGACAGTTATCATCTGAAGCTTTCTTT
>.|TRBV30|.|TRBJ1-2
CAWSVSGGGGYTF
TGTGCCTGGAGTGTATCCGGGGGGGGTGGCTACACCTTC
>.|TRBV5-5|.|TRBJ2-7
CASSLSVSYEQYF
TGTGCCAGCAGCTTGTCAGTAAGCTACGAGCAGTACTTC
>TRBD1|TRBV5-5|.|TRBJ2-3
CASSGTGTGGPDTQYF
TGTGCCAGCAGCGGGACCGGGACAGGGGGACCAGATACGCAGTATTTT